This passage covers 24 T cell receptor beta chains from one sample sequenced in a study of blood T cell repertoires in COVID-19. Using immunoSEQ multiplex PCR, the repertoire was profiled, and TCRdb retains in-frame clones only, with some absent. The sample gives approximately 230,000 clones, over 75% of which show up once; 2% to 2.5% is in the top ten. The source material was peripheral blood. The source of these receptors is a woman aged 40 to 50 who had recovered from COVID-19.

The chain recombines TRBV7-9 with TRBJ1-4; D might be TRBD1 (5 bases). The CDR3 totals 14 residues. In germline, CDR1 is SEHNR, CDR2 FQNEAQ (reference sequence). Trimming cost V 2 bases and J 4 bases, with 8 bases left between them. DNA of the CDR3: TGTGCCAGCAGCTTAACGCAGGGTAATGAAAAACTGTTTTTT. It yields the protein CASSLTQGNEKLFF.

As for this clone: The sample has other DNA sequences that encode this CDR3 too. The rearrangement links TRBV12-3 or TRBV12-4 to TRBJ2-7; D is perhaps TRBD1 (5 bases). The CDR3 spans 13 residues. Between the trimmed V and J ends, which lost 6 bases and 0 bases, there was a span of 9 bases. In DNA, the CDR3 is TGTGCCAGCAGCCCAGACAGCTCCTACGAGCAGTACTTC. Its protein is CASSPDSSYEQYF.

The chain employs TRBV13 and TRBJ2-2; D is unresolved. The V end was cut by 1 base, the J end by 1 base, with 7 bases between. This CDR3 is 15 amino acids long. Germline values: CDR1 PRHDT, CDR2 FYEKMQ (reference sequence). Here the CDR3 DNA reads TGTGCCAGCAGCTTAGTTGCGAGGAACACCGGGGAGCTGTTTTTT. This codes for CASSLVARNTGELFF.

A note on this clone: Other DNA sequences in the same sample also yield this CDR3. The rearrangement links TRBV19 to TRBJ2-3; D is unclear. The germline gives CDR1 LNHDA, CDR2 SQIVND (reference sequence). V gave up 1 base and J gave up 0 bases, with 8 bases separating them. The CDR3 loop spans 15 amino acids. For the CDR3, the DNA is TGTGCCAGTAGTATAGGCGGCCCTAGCACAGATACGCAGTATTTT. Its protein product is CASSIGGPSTDTQYF.

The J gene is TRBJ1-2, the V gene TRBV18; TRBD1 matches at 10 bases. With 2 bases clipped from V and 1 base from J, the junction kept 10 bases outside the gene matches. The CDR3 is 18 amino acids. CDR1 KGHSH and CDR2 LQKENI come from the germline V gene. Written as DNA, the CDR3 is TGTGCCAGCTCACCAATTCAGACAGGGGGCTCAGTTAACTATGGCTACACCTTC. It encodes CASSPIQTGGSVNYGYTF.

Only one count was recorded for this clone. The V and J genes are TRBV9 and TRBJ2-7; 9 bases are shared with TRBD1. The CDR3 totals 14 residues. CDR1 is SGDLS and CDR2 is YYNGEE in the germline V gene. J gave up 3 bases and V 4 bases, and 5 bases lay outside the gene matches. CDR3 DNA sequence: TGTGCCAGCAGCCCCCGGGACAGGGTCTACGAGCAGTACTTC. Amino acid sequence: CASSPRDRVYEQYF.

The CDR3: CASSFSDRGHGYTF. Here the CDR3 DNA reads TGTGCCAGCAGCTTTAGCGACAGGGGACACGGCTACACCTTC. This chain uses TRBV7-2 with TRBJ1-2; 8 bases fit TRBD1. V gave up 3 bases and J gave up 8 bases; unmatched junction bases: 8. Germline CDR1 is SGHTA and CDR2 is FQGNSA. The CDR3 contains 14 residues.

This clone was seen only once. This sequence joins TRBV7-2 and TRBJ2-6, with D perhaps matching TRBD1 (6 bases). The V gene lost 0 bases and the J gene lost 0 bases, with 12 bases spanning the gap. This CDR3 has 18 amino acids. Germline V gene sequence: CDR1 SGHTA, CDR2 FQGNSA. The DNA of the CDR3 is TGTGCCAGCAGCTTAGCTTTGACAGGTAGCTCTGGGGCCAACGTCCTGACTTTC. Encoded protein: CASSLALTGSSGANVLTF. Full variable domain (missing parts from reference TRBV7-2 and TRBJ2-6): GAGVSQSPSNKVTEKGKDVELRCDPISGHTALYWYRQSLGQGLEFLIYFQGNSAPDKSGLPSDRFSAERTGGSVSTLTIQRTQQEDSAVYLCASSLALTGSSGANVLTFGAGSRLTVL.

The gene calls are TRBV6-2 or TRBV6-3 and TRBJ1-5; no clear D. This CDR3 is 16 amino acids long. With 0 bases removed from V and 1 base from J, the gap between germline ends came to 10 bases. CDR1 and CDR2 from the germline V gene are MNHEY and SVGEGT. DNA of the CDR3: TGTGCCAGCAGTTACTCCTCCCGCACAAGCAATCAGCCCCAGCATTTT. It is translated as CASSYSSRTSNQPQHF.

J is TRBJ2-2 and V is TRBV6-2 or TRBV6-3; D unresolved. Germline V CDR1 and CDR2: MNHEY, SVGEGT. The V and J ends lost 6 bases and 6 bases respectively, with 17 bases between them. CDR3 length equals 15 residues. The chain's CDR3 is CASSRPSQVSGELFF. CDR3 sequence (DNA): TGTGCCAGCAGCCGACCTTCCCAGGTCTCCGGGGAGCTGTTTTTT.

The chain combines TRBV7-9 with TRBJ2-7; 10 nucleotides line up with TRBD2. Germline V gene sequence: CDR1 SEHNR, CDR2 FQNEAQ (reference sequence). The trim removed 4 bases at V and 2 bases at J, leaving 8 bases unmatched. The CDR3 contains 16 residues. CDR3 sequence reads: CASSSPSGGSAYEQYF. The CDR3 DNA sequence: TGTGCCAGCAGCTCGCCTAGCGGGGGCTCGGCCTACGAGCAGTACTTC.

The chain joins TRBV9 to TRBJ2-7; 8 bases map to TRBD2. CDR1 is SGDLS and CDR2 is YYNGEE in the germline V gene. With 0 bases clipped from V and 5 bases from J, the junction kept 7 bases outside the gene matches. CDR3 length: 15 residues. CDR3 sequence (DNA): TGTGCCAGCAGCGTAGCCCCCAGCGGGGGCCACGAGCAGTACTTC. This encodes CASSVAPSGGHEQYF.

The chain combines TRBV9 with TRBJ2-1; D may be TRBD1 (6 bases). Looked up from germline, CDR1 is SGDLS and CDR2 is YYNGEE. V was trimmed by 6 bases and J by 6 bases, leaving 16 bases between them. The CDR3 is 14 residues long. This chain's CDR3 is CASIRDTRRNEQFF. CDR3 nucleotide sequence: TGTGCCAGCATCCGGGACACACGACGCAATGAGCAGTTCTTC.

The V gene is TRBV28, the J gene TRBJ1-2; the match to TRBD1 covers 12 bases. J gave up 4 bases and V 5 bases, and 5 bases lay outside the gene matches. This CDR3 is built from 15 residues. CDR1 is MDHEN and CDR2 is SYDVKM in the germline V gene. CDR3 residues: CASSDRDRGLYGYTF. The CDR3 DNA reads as TGTGCCAGCAGTGACAGGGACAGGGGGCTCTATGGCTACACCTTC.

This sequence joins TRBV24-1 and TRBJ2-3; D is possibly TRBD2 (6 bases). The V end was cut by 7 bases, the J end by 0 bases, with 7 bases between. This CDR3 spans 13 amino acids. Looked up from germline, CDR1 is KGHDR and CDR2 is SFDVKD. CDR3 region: CATSGRSTDTQYF. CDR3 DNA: TGTGCCACCAGCGGGAGAAGCACAGATACGCAGTATTTT.

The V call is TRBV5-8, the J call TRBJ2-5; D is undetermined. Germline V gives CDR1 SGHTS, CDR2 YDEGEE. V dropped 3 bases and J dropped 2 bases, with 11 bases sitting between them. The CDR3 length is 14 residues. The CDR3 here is CASSSKLQQETQYF. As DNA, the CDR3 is TGTGCCAGCAGCTCGAAGCTACAGCAAGAGACCCAGTACTTC.

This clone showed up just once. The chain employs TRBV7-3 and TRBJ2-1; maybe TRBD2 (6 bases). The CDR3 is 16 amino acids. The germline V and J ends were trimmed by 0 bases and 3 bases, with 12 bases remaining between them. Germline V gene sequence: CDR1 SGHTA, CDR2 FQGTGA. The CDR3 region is CASSLTAGKFYNEQFF. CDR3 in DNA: TGTGCCAGCAGCTTAACGGCGGGGAAATTCTACAATGAGCAGTTCTTC.

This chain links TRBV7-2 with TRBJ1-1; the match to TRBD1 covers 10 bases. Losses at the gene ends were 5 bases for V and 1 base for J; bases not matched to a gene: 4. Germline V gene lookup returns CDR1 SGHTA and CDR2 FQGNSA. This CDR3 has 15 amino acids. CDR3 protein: CASSRRDRGNTEAFF. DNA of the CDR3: TGTGCCAGCAGCAGGAGGGACAGGGGGAACACTGAAGCTTTCTTT.

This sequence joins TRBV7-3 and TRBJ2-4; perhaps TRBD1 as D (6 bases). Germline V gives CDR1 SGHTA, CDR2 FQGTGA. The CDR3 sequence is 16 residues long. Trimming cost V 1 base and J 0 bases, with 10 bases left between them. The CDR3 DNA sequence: TGTGCCAGCAGCTTAAGGGACACCTTAGCCAAAAACATTCAGTACTTC. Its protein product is CASSLRDTLAKNIQYF.

The CDR3 spells CASSRGTGGTNEKLFF. CDR3 nucleotide sequence: TGTGCCAGCAGCCGAGGCACAGGGGGCACTAATGAAAAACTGTTTTTT. V gene TRBV3-1 (or the pseudogene TRBV3-2) combines with J gene TRBJ1-4; TRBD1 matches 9 bases. Trimming cost V 4 bases and J 2 bases; bases outside gene matches: 5. Germline CDR1 reads LGHDT; CDR2 reads YNNKEL (reference sequence). CDR3 size: 16 residues.

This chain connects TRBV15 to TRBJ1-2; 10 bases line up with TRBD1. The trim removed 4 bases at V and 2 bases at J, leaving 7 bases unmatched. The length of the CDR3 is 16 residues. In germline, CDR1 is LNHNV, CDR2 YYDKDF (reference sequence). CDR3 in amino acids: CATSTYGTGDNYGYTF. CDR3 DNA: TGTGCCACCAGCACCTATGGGACAGGGGACAACTATGGCTACACCTTC.

CDR3 DNA sequence: TGTGCCAGCAGTTACCGGGTAGACAGTGCCGGGGAGCTGTTTTTT. Its translation is CASSYRVDSAGELFF. The chain uses TRBV6-2 or TRBV6-3 and TRBJ2-2; TRBD1 is a possible D gene (5 bases). The CDR3 totals 15 residues. Per germline, CDR1 MNHEY and CDR2 SVGEGT. V was trimmed by 2 bases and J by 6 bases, leaving 13 bases between them.

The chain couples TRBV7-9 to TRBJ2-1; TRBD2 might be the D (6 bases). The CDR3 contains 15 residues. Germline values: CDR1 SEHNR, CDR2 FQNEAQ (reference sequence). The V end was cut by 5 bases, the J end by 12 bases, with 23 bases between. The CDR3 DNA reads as TGTGCCAGCAGCCAAAGGGTAGCGGAAGCCCAGGGGCAGTTCTTC. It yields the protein CASSQRVAEAQGQFF.

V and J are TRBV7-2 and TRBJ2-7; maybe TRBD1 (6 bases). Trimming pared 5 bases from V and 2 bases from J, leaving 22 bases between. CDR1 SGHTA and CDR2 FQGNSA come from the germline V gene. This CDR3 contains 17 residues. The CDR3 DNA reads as TGTGCCAGCAGCCCCTCCCCACCCGGGACAAGGACCTACGAGCAGTACTTC. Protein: CASSPSPPGTRTYEQYF.